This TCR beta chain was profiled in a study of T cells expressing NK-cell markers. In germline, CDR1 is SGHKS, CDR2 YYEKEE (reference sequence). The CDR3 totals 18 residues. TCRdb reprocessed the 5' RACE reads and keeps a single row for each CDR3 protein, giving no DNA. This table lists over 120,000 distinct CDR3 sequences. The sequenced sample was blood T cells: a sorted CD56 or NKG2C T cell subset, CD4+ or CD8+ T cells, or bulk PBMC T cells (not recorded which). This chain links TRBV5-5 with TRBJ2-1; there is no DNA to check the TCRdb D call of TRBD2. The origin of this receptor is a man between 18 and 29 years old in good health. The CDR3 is CASRSGLAGGSSYNEQFF. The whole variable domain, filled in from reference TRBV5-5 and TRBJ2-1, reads DAGVTQSPTHLIKTRGQQVTLRCSPISGHKSVSWYQQVLGQGPQFIFQYYEKEERGRGNFPDRFSARQFPNYSSELNVNALLLGDSALYLCASRSGLAGGSSYNEQFFGPGTRLTVL.